A single sample gave rise to the 6 T cell receptor beta chains below, sequenced in a study of blood T cell repertoires in COVID-19. Sequencing used immunoSEQ multiplex PCR; TCRdb keeps in-frame clones, though not all of them. The data hold 200,000 to 300,000 clones, with 81% observed a single time. The sample comprised peripheral blood. All receptors derive from a woman of 80 years or more with COVID-19, enrolled during active disease.

This chain uses TRBV2 with TRBJ2-2; D ambiguous. With 11 bases removed from V and 2 bases from J, the gap between germline ends came to 9 bases. The CDR3 totals 12 residues. CDR1 SNHLY and CDR2 FYNNEI come from the germline V gene. CDR3 in amino acids: CASSPNTGELFF. CDR3 nucleotide sequence: TGTGCCTCTAGTCCTAACACCGGGGAGCTGTTTTTT. The complete variable domain, with remaining parts taken from reference TRBV2 and TRBJ2-2, reads EPEVTQTPSHQVTQMGQEVILRCVPISNHLYFYWYRQILGQKVEFLVSFYNNEISEKSEIFDDQFSVERPDGSNFTLKIRSTKLEDSAMYFCASSPNTGELFFGEGSRLTVL.

This sequence joins TRBV28 and TRBJ1-1, with a weak D call TRBD1 (6 bases). CDR1 and CDR2 from the germline V gene are MDHEN and SYDVKM. The CDR3 has 13 amino acids. Trimming pared 6 bases from V and 7 bases from J, leaving 15 bases between. The CDR3 protein is CASRLTRQVEAFF. CDR3 coding DNA: TGTGCCAGCAGGCTAACGCGACAGGTTGAAGCTTTCTTT.

In its sample, this clone was seen a few times. This chain joins TRBV4-1 and TRBJ1-5; tentative D call: TRBD1 (5 bases). V was pared by 0 bases and J by 15 bases, with 15 bases between. The CDR3 has 13 residues. Germline-derived CDR1 and CDR2 are MGHRA and YSYEKL. The CDR3 DNA sequence: TGCGCCAGCAGCCAAGATGCCCAGGGAGGGCCGCATTTT. This codes for CASSQDAQGGPHF.

J is TRBJ1-2 and V is TRBV2; perhaps TRBD1 as D (5 bases). The length of the CDR3 is 15 residues. Germline CDR1 and CDR2: SNHLY and FYNNEI. Trimming removed 3 bases from V and 2 bases from J, with 13 bases in between. The CDR3 spells CASSDYGGINYGYTF. The DNA of the CDR3 is TGTGCCAGCAGTGATTATGGGGGGATCAACTATGGCTACACCTTC.

This rearrangement joins TRBV20-1 to TRBJ1-2; D is uncertain. This CDR3 spans 11 amino acids. Germline lookup yields CDR1 DFQATT and CDR2 SNEGSKA (reference sequence). CDR3 amino acids: CRPGSNYGYTF. CDR3 bases: TGCCGGCCGGGGTCTAACTATGGCTACACCTTC.

V and J are TRBV9 and TRBJ2-1, with 8 bases aligning to TRBD2. This CDR3 is built from 15 residues. Germline V gene data show CDR1 as SGDLS and CDR2 as YYNGEE. Trimming cost V 0 bases and J 7 bases; bases outside gene matches: 6. This CDR3 reads CASSVARGGHNEQFF. CDR3 nucleotide sequence: TGTGCCAGCAGCGTAGCCCGGGGGGGCCATAATGAGCAGTTCTTC.